This T cell receptor (beta chain) was found in a study of T cell responses to AZD1222 COVID-19 vaccine. This clone has just one count. TCRdb keeps only in-frame clones here, not all; method: immunoSEQ multiplex PCR. The sample lists fewer than 120,000 clones, about 90% seen once, with roughly 15% in the top ten. The sample in question was peripheral blood, obtained 28 days after the second AZD1222 dose. This TCR was sampled from an adult who received the AZD1222 COVID-19 vaccine.

CDR3 loop: CASGPRGTGDHQPQHF. The CDR3 DNA sequence: TGTGCCAGTGGCCCCCGGGGGACAGGGGATCATCAGCCCCAGCATTTT. The chain employs TRBV19 and TRBJ1-5; 10 nucleotides align to TRBD1. Looked up from germline, CDR1 is LNHDA and CDR2 is SQIVND (reference sequence). The CDR3 covers 16 residues. V trimming: 8 bases; J trimming: 5 bases; junction bases outside the gene matches: 12.